The present entry profiles one TCR beta chain with its context. This specimen belongs to a study of cytomegalovirus exposure and HLA in healthy donors. The CDR3 runs 21 residues. After removal of 3 bases from V and 5 bases from J, the junction contained 25 bases not matched to a gene. Profiled with immunoSEQ multiplex PCR; TCRdb holds only in-frame clones, not every one. The sample lists fewer than 200,000 clones, about 96% occurring once. The origin of this receptor is a young woman in good health and CMV-seronegative. The chain recombines TRBV23-1 with TRBJ2-5; TRBD1 matches 9 bases. TRBV23-1 is an ORF; its function is uncertain. Sequenced input: PBMCs. CDR3 nucleotide sequence: TGCGCCAGCAGTCATTCCGGGACAGGGCCAAGGACGTACGTTAGGATGGAGACCCAGTACTTC. This gives the protein CASSHSGTGPRTYVRMETQYF.